This T cell receptor (beta chain) was found in a study of blood T cell repertoires in COVID-19. About the research overall: Samples came from the United States, Italy and Spain, spanning acute and convalescent COVID-19. Sources were T cells, B-cell-depleted T cells, or PBMCs; the material itself was cDNA or gDNA.

In the study's own analysis: Estimation of nucleated cell counts relied on the amplification of reference gene primers. Clones were sequenced by immunoSEQ multiplex PCR, and TCRdb holds only the in-frame ones, with some missing. The D gene and trimming were derived from the DNA, and the V and J assignments and clone size from that table. This sample yields some 220,000 clones, of which around 84% are seen a single time; about 5.1% belongs to the top ten. The CDR3 has 20 residues. V was pared by 0 bases and J by 0 bases, with 13 bases of the junction left unmatched. Germline CDR1 PRHDT, CDR2 FYEKMQ (reference sequence).

The TCR originated in a woman aged 55-70 years who had recovered from COVID-19. The source material was peripheral blood. The chain has TRBV13 and TRBJ2-4; 8 bases are a match to TRBD1. CDR3 amino acids: CASSLGRQGIAWRAKNIQYF. The DNA of the CDR3 is TGTGCCAGCAGCTTAGGCCGACAGGGGATTGCCTGGAGAGCCAAAAACATTCAGTACTTC.